The 17 T cell receptor beta chains reported below all come from one sample, sequenced in a study of neurological immune-mediated disorders. TCRdb called the 5' RACE reads again in MiXCR, with one record for every CDR3 protein. Among more than 15,000 distinct CDR3 sequences listed, 14% were seen once. The sequencing input was CD4+ T cells from blood. These receptors came from a woman aged 55-69 years with HTLV-1-associated myelopathy (HAM/TSP).

This clonotype was observed many times. The CDR3 loop is CSAREPRQGAINEQFF. CDR3 bases: TGCAGTGCTAGAGAGCCTCGACAGGGGGCGATCAATGAGCAGTTCTTC. This chain joins TRBV20-1 and TRBJ2-1; 10 bases match TRBD1. CDR1 and CDR2 from the germline V gene are DFQATT and SNEGSKA (reference sequence). J lost 6 bases, V lost 0 bases, and 8 bases had no gene match. CDR3 length: 16 residues.

By sample fraction, this clonotype is medium-sized (0.01 to 0.1%). This chain connects TRBV5-5 to TRBJ2-3; D not certain. The CDR3 spans 15 residues. V lost 1 base, J lost 0 bases, and 9 bases lay in between. Germline V gene sequence: CDR1 SGHKS, CDR2 YYEKEE (reference sequence). The CDR3 here is CASSLLPSSTDTQYF. CDR3 sequence (DNA): TGTGCCAGCAGCTTGTTGCCCTCTAGCACAGATACGCAGTATTTT.

In this sample, this clonotype is medium-sized. V is TRBV5-6 and J is TRBJ2-3, with TRBD1 as a possible D gene (5 bases). Trimming removed 0 bases at V and 4 bases at J, with 9 bases between. The CDR3 runs 14 residues. Per germline, CDR1 SGHDT and CDR2 YYEEEE. The CDR3 is CASSLGPRADTQYF. The CDR3 DNA is TGTGCCAGCAGCTTGGGCCCCAGGGCAGATACGCAGTATTTT.

V gene TRBV20-1 combines with J gene TRBJ2-7, with D unclear. Deletions cut 6 bases from V and 0 bases from J, with 12 bases between. This CDR3 spans 13 amino acids. CDR1 and CDR2 from the germline V gene are DFQATT and SNEGSKA (reference sequence). The CDR3 DNA is TGCAGTGCCTCGGATATAAGCTCCTACGAGCAGTACTTC. Its translation is CSASDISSYEQYF.

In its sample, this clonotype ranks as medium-sized. The chain employs TRBV20-1 and TRBJ2-7; D is unclear. CDR1 and CDR2 (germline): DFQATT, SNEGSKA (reference sequence). CDR3 size: 12 residues. Trimming cost V 2 bases and J 2 bases, with 7 bases left between them. The CDR3 protein is CSARLGTYEQYF. The CDR3 DNA sequence: TGCAGTGCTAGATTAGGGACCTACGAGCAGTACTTC.

By share of the sample, this clonotype is medium-sized. The rearrangement links TRBV20-1 to TRBJ1-2, with 8 bases fitting TRBD1. Germline V gene sequence: CDR1 DFQATT, CDR2 SNEGSKA (reference sequence). V was pared by 1 base and J by 5 bases, with 3 bases of the junction left unmatched. This CDR3 has 13 residues. CDR3 in amino acids: CSARGDRRYGYTF. The CDR3 DNA follows: TGCAGTGCTAGAGGGGACAGGCGTTATGGCTACACCTTC.

The rearrangement links TRBV7-6 to TRBJ1-1, with D perhaps matching TRBD1 (5 bases). V gave up 5 bases and J gave up 6 bases, with 16 bases separating them. CDR1 is SGHVS, CDR2 FNYEAQ, per germline. The CDR3 spans 14 residues. The CDR3 nucleotides read TGTGCCAGCAGCAAACAGGAATGGGACTCTGAAGCTTTCTTT. Its translation: CASSKQEWDSEAFF.

This clonotype was detected many times. This sequence joins TRBV6-5 and TRBJ1-6; D call uncertain. The germline V and J ends were trimmed by 7 bases and 0 bases, with 13 bases remaining between them. The CDR3 totals 16 residues. CDR1 is MNHEY and CDR2 is SVGAGI in the germline V gene. The CDR3 region is CASNKARSSYNSPLHF. CDR3 sequence (DNA): TGTGCCAGCAACAAGGCCAGGAGCTCCTATAATTCACCCCTCCACTTT.

The chain employs TRBV19 and TRBJ1-1, with 9 positions matching TRBD1. The CDR3 loop spans 16 amino acids. Germline CDR1 LNHDA, CDR2 SQIVND (reference sequence). The J segment lost 5 bases and the V segment lost 7 bases, leaving 14 bases of the junction unmatched. In nucleotides, the CDR3 is TGTGCCAGTACCCACAGGGGGGACAGGGTGGGGACTGAAGCTTTCTTT. Amino acid sequence: CASTHRGDRVGTEAFF.

By share of the sample, this clonotype is medium-sized. In DNA form, the CDR3 reads TGTGCCAGCAGTTTGTTGTACGAGCAGTACTTC. It yields the protein CASSLLYEQYF. The chain links TRBV12-3 or TRBV12-4 to TRBJ2-7, with no clear D. The CDR3 loop spans 11 amino acids. V lost 3 bases and J 4 bases, leaving 4 bases between the germline ends.

This clonotype was found many times. The J gene is TRBJ1-1, the V gene TRBV20-1; 8 bases match TRBD1. J lost 1 base, V lost 0 bases, and 1 base had no gene match. There are 14 residues in the CDR3. CDR1 and CDR2 (germline): DFQATT, SNEGSKA (reference sequence). The CDR3 DNA is TGCAGTGCTAGAGAGGACAGGGCGAACACTGAAGCTTTCTTT. Encoded protein: CSAREDRANTEAFF.

The chain carries TRBV7-2 and TRBJ2-3; D may be TRBD1 (5 bases). The CDR3 sequence is 15 residues long. Trimming took off 5 bases at V and 1 base at J, with 13 bases between the two ends. Germline CDR1 and CDR2: SGHTA and FQGNSA. The CDR3 loop reads CASSPRVGGTDTQYF. CDR3 sequence (DNA): TGTGCCAGCAGCCCTAGGGTAGGGGGCACAGATACGCAGTATTTT.

At least ten counts were recorded for this clonotype. The chain is built from TRBV5-6 and TRBJ1-1; D is possibly TRBD1 (5 bases). CDR1 SGHDT and CDR2 YYEEEE come from the germline V gene. The CDR3 runs to 17 residues. Trimming left V 0 bases short and J 5 bases short, with 20 bases between. The CDR3 region is CASSLEIPSPEGTEAFF. The CDR3, as DNA: TGTGCCAGCAGCTTGGAAATCCCGAGCCCGGAGGGGACTGAAGCTTTCTTT. Supplemented by reference TRBV5-6 and TRBJ1-1, the full variable domain reads DAGVTQSPTHLIKTRGQQVTLRCSPKSGHDTVSWYQQALGQGPQFIFQYYEEEERQRGNFPDRFSGHQFPNYSSELNVNALLLGDSALYLCASSLEIPSPEGTEAFFGQGTRLTVV.

The sample holds many counts of this clonotype. The chain has TRBV29-1 and TRBJ1-4; D call uncertain. Trimming left V 4 bases short and J 2 bases short, with 8 bases between. The germline CDR1 and CDR2 sequences are SQVTM and ANQGSEA. The CDR3 runs to 13 residues. Here the CDR3 DNA reads TGCAGCGTTGCATGGGCGACTAATGAAAAACTGTTTTTT. Translating gives CSVAWATNEKLFF.

This clonotype was recorded at least ten times. The rearrangement links TRBV4-1 to TRBJ2-3; a weak D match, TRBD1 (6 bases). The CDR3 loop spans 15 amino acids. Deletions cut 0 bases from V and 6 bases from J, with 13 bases between. CDR1 is MGHRA and CDR2 is YSYEKL in the germline V gene. In DNA, the CDR3 is TGCGCCAGCAGCCAAGATCGAAGGGGGTGGGATACGCAGTATTTT. The encoded protein is CASSQDRRGWDTQYF.

This clonotype was found many times. The chain carries TRBV6-1 and TRBJ2-3; unclear D gene. The V gene's germline CDR1 is MNHNS and CDR2 SASEGT. V gave up 7 bases and J gave up 6 bases, with 11 bases separating them. The CDR3 runs 12 residues. The CDR3 here is CASNEIGDTQYF. In DNA, the CDR3 is TGTGCCAGCAACGAAATAGGGGATACGCAGTATTTT.

This clonotype is large within its sample. The chain's CDR3 is CASSLRGTSGRTDTQYF. The CDR3, as DNA: TGCGCCAGCAGCTTACGGGGGACTAGCGGGAGGACAGATACGCAGTATTTT. The chain uses TRBV5-1 and TRBJ2-3, with 15 positions matching TRBD2. The CDR3 is 17 residues long. CDR1 and CDR2 (germline): SGHRS, YFSETQ. Germline trimming cut 2 bases from V and 3 bases from J; bases unmatched to any gene: 4.